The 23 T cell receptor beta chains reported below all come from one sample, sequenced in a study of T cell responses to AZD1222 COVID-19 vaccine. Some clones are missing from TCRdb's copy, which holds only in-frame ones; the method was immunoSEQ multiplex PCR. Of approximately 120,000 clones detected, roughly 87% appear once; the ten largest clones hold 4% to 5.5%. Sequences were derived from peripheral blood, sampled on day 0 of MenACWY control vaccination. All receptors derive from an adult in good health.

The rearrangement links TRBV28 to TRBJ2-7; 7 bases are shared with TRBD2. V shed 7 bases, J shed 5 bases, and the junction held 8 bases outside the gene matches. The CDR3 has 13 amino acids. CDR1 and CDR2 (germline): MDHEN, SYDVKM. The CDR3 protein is CASMGGVVHEQYV. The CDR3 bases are TGTGCCAGCATGGGAGGGGTAGTGCACGAGCAGTACGTC.

The DNA for the CDR3 is TGTGCCAGCAGTTTGATGGGGTTAAGCTCCTACAATGAGCAGTTCTTC. It codes for CASSLMGLSSYNEQFF. The V gene is TRBV28, the J gene TRBJ2-1; D is undetermined. Between the trimmed V and J ends, which lost 3 bases and 0 bases, there was a span of 12 bases. Germline V lookup: CDR1 MDHEN, CDR2 SYDVKM. The CDR3 runs to 16 residues.

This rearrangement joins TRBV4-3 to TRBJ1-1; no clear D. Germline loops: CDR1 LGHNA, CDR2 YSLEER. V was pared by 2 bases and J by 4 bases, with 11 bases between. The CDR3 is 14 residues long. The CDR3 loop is CASSQQNGGTEAFF. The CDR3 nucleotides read TGCGCCAGCAGCCAACAGAACGGAGGCACTGAAGCTTTCTTT.

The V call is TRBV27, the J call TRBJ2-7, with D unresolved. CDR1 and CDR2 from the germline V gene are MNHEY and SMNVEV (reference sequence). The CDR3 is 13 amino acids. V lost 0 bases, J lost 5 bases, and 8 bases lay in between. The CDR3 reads CASSLSPLHEQYF. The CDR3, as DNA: TGTGCCAGCAGTTTATCCCCTCTCCACGAGCAGTACTTC.

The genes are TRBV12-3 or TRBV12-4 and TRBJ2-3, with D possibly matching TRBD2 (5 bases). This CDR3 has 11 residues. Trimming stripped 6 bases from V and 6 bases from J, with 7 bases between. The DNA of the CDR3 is TGTGCCAGCAGCCCTAGCGATACGCAGTATTTT. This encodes CASSPSDTQYF.

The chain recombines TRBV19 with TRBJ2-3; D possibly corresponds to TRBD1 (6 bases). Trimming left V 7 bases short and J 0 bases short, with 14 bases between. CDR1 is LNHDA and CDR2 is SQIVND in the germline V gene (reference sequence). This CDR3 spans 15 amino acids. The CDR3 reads CASTPDSLSTDTQYF. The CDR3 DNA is TGTGCCAGTACCCCGGACAGTTTGAGCACAGATACGCAGTATTTT. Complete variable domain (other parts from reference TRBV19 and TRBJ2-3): DGGITQSPKYLFRKEGQNVTLSCEQNLNHDAMYWYRQDPGQGLRLIYYSQIVNDFQKGDIAEGYSVSREKKESFPLTVTSAQKNPTAFYLCASTPDSLSTDTQYFGPGTRLTVL.

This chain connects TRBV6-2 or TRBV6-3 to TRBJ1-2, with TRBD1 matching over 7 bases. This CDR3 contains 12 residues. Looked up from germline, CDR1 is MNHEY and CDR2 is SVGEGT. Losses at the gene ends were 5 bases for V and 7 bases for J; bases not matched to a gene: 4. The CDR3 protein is CASSRTGAGYTF. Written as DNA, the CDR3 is TGTGCCAGCAGTCGCACAGGGGCTGGCTACACCTTC.

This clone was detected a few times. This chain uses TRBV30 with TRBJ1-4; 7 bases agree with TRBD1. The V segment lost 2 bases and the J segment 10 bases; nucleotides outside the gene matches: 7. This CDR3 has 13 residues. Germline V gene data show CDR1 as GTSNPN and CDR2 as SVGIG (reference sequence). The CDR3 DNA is TGTGCCTGGAGTCCAACGGACAGGAGAAAACTGTTTTTT. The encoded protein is CAWSPTDRRKLFF.

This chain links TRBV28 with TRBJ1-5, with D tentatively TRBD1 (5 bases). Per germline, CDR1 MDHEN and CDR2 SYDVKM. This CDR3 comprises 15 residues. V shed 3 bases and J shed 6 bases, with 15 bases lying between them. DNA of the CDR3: TGTGCCAGCAGTTTTTTACCGGGAGGGGTTCAGCCCCAGCATTTT. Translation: CASSFLPGGVQPQHF.

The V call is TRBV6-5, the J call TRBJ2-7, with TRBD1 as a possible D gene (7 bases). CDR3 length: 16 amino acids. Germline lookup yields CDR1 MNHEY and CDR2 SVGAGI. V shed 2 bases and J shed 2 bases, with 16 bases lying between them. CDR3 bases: TGTGCCAGCAGTTACGGCCCCCAGGGGGGCGCCTACGAGCAGTACTTC. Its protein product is CASSYGPQGGAYEQYF.

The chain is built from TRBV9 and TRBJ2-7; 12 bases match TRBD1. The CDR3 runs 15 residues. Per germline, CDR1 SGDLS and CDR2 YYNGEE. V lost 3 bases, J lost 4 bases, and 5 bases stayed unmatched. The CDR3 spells CASSAGTGGTYEQYF. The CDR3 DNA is TGTGCCAGCAGCGCCGGGACAGGGGGCACTTACGAGCAGTACTTC.

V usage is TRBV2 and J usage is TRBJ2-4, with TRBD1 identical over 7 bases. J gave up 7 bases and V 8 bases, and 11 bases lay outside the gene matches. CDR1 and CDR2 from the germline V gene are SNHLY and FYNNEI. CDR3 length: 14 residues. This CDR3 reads CASGLQGPVNIQYF. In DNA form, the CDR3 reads TGTGCCAGCGGCTTACAGGGGCCGGTTAACATTCAGTACTTC.

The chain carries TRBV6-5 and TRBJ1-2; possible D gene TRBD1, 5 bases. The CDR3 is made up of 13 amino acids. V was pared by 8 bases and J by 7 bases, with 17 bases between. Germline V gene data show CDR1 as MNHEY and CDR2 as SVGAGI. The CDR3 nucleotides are TGTGCCAGCCGAGAACCGGGGGTTCCTGGCTACACCTTC. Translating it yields CASREPGVPGYTF.

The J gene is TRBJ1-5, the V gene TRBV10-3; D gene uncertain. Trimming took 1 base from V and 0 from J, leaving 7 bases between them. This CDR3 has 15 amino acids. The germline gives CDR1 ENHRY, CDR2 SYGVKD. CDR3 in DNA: TGTGCCATCAGTGAGTTTAGACTTAGCAATCAGCCCCAGCATTTT. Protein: CAISEFRLSNQPQHF.

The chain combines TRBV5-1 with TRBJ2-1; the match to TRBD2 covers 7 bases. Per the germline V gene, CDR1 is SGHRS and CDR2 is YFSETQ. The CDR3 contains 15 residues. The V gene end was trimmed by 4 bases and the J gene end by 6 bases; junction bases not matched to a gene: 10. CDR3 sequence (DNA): TGCGCCAGCAGCCTGCTTGCGGGAGAGAGCAATGAGCAGTTCTTC. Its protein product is CASSLLAGESNEQFF.

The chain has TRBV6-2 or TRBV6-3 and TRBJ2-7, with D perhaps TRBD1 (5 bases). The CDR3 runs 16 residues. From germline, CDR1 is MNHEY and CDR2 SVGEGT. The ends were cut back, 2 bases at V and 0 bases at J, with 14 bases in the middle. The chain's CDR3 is CASSYGALDVSYEQYV. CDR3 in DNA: TGTGCCAGCAGTTACGGGGCCTTGGATGTCTCCTACGAGCAGTACGTC.

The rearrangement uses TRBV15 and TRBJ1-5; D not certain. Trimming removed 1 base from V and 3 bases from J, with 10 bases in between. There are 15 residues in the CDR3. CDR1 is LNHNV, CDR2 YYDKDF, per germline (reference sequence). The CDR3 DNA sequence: TGTGCCACCAGCAGAGGTCCCGATCCCAATCAGCCCCAGCATTTT. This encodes CATSRGPDPNQPQHF.

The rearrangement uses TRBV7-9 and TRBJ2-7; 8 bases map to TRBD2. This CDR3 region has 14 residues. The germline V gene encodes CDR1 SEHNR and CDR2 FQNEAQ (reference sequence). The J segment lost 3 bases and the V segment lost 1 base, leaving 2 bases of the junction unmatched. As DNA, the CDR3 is TGTGCCAGCAGCTTAGGGGCGGGGGGCTACGAGCAGTACGTC. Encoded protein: CASSLGAGGYEQYV.

CDR3 protein: CASARGETQYF. The CDR3 nucleotides are TGTGCCAGTGCTCGGGGGGAGACCCAGTACTTC. The chain joins TRBV19 to TRBJ2-5; perhaps TRBD2 as D (6 bases). The ends were cut back, 8 bases at V and 5 bases at J, with 9 bases in the middle. The germline V gene has CDR1 LNHDA and CDR2 SQIVND (reference sequence). The length of the CDR3 is 11 residues.

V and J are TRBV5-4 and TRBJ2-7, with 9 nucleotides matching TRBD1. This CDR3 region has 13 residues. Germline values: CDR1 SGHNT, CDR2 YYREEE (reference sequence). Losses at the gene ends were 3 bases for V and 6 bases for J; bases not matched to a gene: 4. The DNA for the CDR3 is TGTGCCAGCAGCTACACAGGGGGCTTCGAGCAGTACGTC. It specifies CASSYTGGFEQYV.

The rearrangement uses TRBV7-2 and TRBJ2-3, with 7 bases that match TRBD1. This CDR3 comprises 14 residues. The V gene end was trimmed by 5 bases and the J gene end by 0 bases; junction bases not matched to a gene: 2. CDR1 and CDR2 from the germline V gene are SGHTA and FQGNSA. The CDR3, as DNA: TGTGCCAGCAGCCTGGGACAGAGCACAGATACGCAGTATTTT. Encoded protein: CASSLGQSTDTQYF.

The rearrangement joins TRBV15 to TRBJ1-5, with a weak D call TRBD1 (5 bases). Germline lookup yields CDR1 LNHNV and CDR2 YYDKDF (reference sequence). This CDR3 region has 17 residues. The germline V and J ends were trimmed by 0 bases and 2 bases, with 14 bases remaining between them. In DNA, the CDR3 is TGTGCCACCAGCAGAGATCTGGGGGGAACGGGCAATCAGCCCCAGCATTTT. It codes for CATSRDLGGTGNQPQHF.

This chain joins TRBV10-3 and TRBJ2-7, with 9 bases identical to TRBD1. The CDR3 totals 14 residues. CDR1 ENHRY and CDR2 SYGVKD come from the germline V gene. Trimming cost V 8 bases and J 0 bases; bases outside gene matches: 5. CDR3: CAIGGTGSSYEQYF. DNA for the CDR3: TGTGCCATCGGGGGGACAGGGAGCTCCTACGAGCAGTACTTC.